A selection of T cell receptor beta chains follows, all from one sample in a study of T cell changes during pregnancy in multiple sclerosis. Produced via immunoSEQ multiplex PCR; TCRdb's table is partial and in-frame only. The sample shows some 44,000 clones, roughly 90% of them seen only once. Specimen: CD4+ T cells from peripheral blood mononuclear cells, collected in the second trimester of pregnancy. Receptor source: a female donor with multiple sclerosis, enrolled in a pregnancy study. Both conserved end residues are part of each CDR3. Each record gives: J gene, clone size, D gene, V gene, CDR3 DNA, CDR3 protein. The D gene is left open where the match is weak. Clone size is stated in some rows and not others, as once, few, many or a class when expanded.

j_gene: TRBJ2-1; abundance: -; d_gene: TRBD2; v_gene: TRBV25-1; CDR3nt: TGTGCCAGCACCCGGACTAGCGGGAGTTTCGATGAGCAGTTCTTC; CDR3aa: CASTRTSGSFDEQFF
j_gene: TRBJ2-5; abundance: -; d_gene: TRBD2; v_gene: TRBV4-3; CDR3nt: TGCGCCAGCAGCCAAGACCTAGCGGGAGTCGATAAAGAGACCCAGTACTTC; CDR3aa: CASSQDLAGVDKETQYF
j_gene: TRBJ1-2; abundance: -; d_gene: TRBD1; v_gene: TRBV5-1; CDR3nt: TGCGCCAGCAGCTTAAAGACAGGGGGGGGCCACTATGGCTACACCTTC; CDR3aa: CASSLKTGGGHYGYTF
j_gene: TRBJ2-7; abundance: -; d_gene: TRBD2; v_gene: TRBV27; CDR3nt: TGTGCCAGCATCCCAGCGGGAGGCTACGAGCAGTACTTC; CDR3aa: CASIPAGGYEQYF
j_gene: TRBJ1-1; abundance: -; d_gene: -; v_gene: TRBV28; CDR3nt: TGTGCCAGCGGTCCAGGGGCTTTGAACACTGAAGCTTTCTTT; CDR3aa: CASGPGALNTEAFF
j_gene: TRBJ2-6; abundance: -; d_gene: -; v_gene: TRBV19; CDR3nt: TGTGCCAGTAGTATCCAGGGAATCAGGTCTGGGGCCAACGTCCTGACTTTC; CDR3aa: CASSIQGIRSGANVLTF
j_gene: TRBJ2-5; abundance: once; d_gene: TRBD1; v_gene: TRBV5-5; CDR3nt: TGTGCCAGCAGCGCATTGACAGGGGAGAGGGAGACCCAGTACTTC; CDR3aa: CASSALTGERETQYF
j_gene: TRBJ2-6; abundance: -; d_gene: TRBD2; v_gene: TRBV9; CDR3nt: TGTGCCAGCAGCGTTCTAGCGGGAGGGCCGGTTGGGGCCAACGTCCTGACTTTC; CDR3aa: CASSVLAGGPVGANVLTF
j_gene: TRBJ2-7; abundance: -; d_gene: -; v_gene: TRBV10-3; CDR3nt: TGTGCCATCAAAGGAGAGGAGGGGACCTCCTACGAGCAGTACTTC; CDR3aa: CAIKGEEGTSYEQYF
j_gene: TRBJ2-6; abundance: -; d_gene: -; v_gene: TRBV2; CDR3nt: TGTGCCAGCAATCTTCCGGGAGCTTCCTCTGGGGCCAACGTCCTGACTTTC; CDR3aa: CASNLPGASSGANVLTF
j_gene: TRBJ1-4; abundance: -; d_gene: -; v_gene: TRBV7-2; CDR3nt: TGTGCCAGCAGCTTCTCAGCAACTAATGAAAAACTGTTTTTT; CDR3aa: CASSFSATNEKLFF
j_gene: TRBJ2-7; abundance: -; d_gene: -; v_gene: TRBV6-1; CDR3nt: TGTGCCGCGGTCTTTGGGGGAGGATCCGGGTGGCAGTACTTC; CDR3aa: CAAVFGGGSGWQYF
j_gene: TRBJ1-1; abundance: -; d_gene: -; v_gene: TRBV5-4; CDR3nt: TGTGCCAGCAGCCCGAATCAGGATGAAGCTTTCTTT; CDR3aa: CASSPNQDEAFF
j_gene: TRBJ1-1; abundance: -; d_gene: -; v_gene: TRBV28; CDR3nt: TGTGCCAGCAGTTTTGCGCAGGGGCTAAGGAACACTGAAGCTTTCTTT; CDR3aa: CASSFAQGLRNTEAFF
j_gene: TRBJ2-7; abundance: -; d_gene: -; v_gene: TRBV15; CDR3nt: TGTGCCACCAGCAGATCCAGGACTTCGTACGAGCAGTACTTC; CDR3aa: CATSRSRTSYEQYF
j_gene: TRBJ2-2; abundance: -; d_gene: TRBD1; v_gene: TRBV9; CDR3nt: TGTGCCAGCAGCGTAAGGGGGCGGTGGCCCGGGGAGCTGTTTTTT; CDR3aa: CASSVRGRWPGELFF
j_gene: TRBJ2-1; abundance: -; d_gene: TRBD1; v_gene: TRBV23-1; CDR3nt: TGCGCCAGCAGTCTAAGAGGGGACAGGGGCAATAGCTCCTACAATGAGCAGTTCTTC; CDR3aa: CASSLRGDRGNSSYNEQFF
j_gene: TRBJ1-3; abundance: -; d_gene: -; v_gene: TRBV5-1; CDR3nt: TGCGCCAGCAGCAAGGACACAGGGAACTCTGGAAACACCATATATTTT; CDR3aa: CASSKDTGNSGNTIYF
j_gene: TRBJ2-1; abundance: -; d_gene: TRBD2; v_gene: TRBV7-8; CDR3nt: TGTGCCAGCAGCGTGACTAGCGGGAGGGTTAGGGGCAATGAGCAGTTCTTC; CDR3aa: CASSVTSGRVRGNEQFF
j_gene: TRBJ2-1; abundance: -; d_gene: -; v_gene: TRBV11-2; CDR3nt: TGTGCCAGCAGCCTCAGCGGCAATGAGCAGTTCTTC; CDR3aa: CASSLSGNEQFF
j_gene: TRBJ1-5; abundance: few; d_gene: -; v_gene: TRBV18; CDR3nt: TGTGCCAGCTCACCAGCAGGGACTGTTCGCAATCAGCCCCAGCATTTT; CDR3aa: CASSPAGTVRNQPQHF
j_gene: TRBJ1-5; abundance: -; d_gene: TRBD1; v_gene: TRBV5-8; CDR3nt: TGTGCCAGCAGCTACGGGGACAGGGGCAATCAGCCCCAGCATTTT; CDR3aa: CASSYGDRGNQPQHF
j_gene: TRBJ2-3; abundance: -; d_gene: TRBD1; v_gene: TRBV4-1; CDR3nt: TGCGCCAGCAGCCAAGATGGGTCAGGGGGAAGGGCAGATACGCAGTATTTT; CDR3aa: CASSQDGSGGRADTQYF
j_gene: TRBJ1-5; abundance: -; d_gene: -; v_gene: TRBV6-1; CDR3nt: TGTGCCAGCAGTGAAGGGCACCATAGCAATCAGCCCCAGCATTTT; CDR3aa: CASSEGHHSNQPQHF
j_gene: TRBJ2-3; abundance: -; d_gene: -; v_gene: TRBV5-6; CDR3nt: TGTGCCAGCAGCCCCGGGACACTCCTTAGAGATACGCAGTATTTT; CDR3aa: CASSPGTLLRDTQYF
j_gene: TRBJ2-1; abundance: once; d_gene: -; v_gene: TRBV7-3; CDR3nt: TGTGCCAGCAGCCCTCCAGCGGCGGCAGAGCAGTTCTTC; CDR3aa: CASSPPAAAEQFF
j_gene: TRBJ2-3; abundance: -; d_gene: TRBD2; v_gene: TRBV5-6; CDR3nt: TGTGCCAGCAGCCACCGGACCCTAGCGGGAGGGGCTGATACGCAGTATTTT; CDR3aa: CASSHRTLAGGADTQYF
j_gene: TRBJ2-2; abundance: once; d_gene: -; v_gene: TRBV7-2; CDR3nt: TGTGCCAGCAGCTTAGTACTAAACACCGGGGAGCTGTTTTTT; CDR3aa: CASSLVLNTGELFF
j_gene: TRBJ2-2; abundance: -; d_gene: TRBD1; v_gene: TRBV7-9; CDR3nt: TGTGCCAGCAGCCCGGGACAGGGAAACACCGGGGAGCTGTTTTTT; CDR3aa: CASSPGQGNTGELFF
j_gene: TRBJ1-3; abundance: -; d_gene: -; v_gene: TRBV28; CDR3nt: TGTGCCAGCAGTTTCCTCGACAGGGGAAACACCATATATTTT; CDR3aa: CASSFLDRGNTIYF
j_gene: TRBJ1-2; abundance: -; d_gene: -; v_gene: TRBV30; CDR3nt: TGTGCCTGGAGTGTACTCCCAGGGAACTATGGCTACACCTTC; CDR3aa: CAWSVLPGNYGYTF
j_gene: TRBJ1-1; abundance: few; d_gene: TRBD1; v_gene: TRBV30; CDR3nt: TGTGCCTGGAGTGTACCCGACAGGGTCGAGAACACTGAAGCTTTCTTT; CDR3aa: CAWSVPDRVENTEAFF
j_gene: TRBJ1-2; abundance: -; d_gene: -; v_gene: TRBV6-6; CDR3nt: TGTGCCAGCAGTTTCTTCACAGGGAACTATGGCTACACCTTC; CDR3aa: CASSFFTGNYGYTF
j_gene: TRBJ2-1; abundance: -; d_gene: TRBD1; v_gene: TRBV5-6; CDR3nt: TGTGCCAGCAGGGAGAGGGGGACAGGGTCCTACAATGAGCAGTTCTTC; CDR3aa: CASRERGTGSYNEQFF
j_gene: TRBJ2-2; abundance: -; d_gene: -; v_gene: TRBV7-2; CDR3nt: TGTGCCAGCAGCTTAGGGCAGGGGGGAACCGGGGAGCTGTTTTTT; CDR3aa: CASSLGQGGTGELFF
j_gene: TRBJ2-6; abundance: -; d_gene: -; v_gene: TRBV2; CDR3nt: TGTGCCAGCAGCCAGGGCTCTGGGGCCAACGTCCTGACTTTC; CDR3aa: CASSQGSGANVLTF
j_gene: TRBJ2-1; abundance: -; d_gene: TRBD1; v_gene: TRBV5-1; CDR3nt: TGCGCCAGCAGCTTCCGACAGGGAATTGGCAATGAGCAGTTCTTC; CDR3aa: CASSFRQGIGNEQFF
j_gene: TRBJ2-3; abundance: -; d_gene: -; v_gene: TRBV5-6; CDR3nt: TGTGCCAGCAGCTTGGTCTCCGGTACGCAGTATTTT; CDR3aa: CASSLVSGTQYF
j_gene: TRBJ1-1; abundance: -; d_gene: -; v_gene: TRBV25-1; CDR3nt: TGTGCCAGCAGTGAATCCCTCGAGGCTTTCTTT; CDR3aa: CASSESLEAFF
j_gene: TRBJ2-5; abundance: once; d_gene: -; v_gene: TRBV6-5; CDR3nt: TGTGCCAGCAGTTACGGAGAGAAAGAGACCCAGTACTTC; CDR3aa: CASSYGEKETQYF
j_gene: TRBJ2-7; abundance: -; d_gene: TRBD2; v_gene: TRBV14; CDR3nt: TGTGCCAGCAGCCGCAGGCGCGGACTAGCGGGGGAAATTACCTACGAGCAGTACTTC; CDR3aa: CASSRRRGLAGEITYEQYF
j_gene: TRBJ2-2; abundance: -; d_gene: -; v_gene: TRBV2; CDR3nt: TGTGCCAGCAAGGAGTCCGGGGAGCTGTTTTTT; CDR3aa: CASKESGELFF
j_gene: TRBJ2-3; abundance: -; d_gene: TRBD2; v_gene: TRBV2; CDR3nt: TGTGCCGGTAGCGGGAGGGGCACAGATACGCAGTATTTT; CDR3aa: CAGSGRGTDTQYF
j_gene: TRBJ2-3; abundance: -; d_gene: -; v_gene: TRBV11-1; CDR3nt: TGTGCCAGCACCCTAGGAGGCTATGGGACAGATACGCAGTATTTT; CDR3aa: CASTLGGYGTDTQYF
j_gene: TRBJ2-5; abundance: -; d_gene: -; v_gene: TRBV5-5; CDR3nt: TGTGCCAGCAGCTCCTCGACAGTCGAGACCCAGTACTTC; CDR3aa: CASSSSTVETQYF
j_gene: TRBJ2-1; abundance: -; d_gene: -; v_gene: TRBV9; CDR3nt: TGTGCCAGCAGCGTAGATGGTCGACTATACAATGAGCAGTTCTTC; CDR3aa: CASSVDGRLYNEQFF
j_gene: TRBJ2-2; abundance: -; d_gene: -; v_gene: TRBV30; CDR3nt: TGTGCCGGTAGCGGGAACACCGGGGAGCTGTTTTTT; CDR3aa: CAGSGNTGELFF
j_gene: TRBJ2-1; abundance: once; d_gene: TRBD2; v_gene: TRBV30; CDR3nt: TGTGCCTGGACCAGGGGACTAGGAAAGAATGAGCAGTTCTTC; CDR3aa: CAWTRGLGKNEQFF
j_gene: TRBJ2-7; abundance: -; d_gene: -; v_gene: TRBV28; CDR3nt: TGTGCCAGCAGTCCCAGGATACTTGGGGGGATCTACGAGCAGTACTTC; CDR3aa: CASSPRILGGIYEQYF
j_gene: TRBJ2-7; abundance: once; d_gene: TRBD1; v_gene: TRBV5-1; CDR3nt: TGCGCCAGCAGCGAGACAGGGGCCTACGAGCAGTACTTC; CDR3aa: CASSETGAYEQYF
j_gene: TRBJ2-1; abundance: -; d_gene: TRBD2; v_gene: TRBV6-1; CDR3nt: TGTGCCAGCAGCCCGACTACTAGCGGAGAGCAGTTCTTC; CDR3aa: CASSPTTSGEQFF
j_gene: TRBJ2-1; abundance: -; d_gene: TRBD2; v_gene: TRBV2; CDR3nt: TGTGCCAGCTTCTCTGGGACTAGCTCACACAATGAGCAGTTCTTC; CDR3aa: CASFSGTSSHNEQFF
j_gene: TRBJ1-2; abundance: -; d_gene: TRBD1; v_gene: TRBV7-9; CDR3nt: TGTGCCACCTCCCAGGGGGTCTATGGCTACACCTTC; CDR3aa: CATSQGVYGYTF
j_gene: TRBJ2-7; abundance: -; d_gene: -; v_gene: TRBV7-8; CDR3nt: TGTGCCAGCAGCACTACTGGACTAAACTACGAGCAGTACTTC; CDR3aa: CASSTTGLNYEQYF
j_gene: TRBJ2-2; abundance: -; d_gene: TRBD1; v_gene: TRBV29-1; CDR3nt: TGCAGCGCGGGACAGGGAAACACCGGGGAGCTGTTTTTT; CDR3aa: CSAGQGNTGELFF